This TCR beta chain was retrieved from a study of Tregs in tolerant kidney transplant recipients. General study points: Changing PCR primers prevented nucleotide comparison between some patients' samples.

TCRdb's table, derived via immunoSEQ multiplex PCR, lists solely in-frame clones and lacks some. The sample lists tens of thousands of clones, under 95% occurring once. This clone was detected once. Its matching antigen is unknown. The junction does not match germline at one end; this may be a read error. Here the sequenced sample was CD4+ T cells from blood, taken before the transplant. This clonotype was obtained from a human donor who received a combined kidney and bone marrow transplant.

In DNA, the CDR3 is TGTGCCAGTAGTCTAGACAGGGACACTGAAGCTTTCTTT. Protein product: CASSLDRDTEAFF. The chain recombines TRBV19 with TRBJ1-1; 7 nucleotides match TRBD1. Germline V gene lookup returns CDR1 LNHDA and CDR2 SQIVND (reference sequence). The CDR3 loop spans 13 amino acids.